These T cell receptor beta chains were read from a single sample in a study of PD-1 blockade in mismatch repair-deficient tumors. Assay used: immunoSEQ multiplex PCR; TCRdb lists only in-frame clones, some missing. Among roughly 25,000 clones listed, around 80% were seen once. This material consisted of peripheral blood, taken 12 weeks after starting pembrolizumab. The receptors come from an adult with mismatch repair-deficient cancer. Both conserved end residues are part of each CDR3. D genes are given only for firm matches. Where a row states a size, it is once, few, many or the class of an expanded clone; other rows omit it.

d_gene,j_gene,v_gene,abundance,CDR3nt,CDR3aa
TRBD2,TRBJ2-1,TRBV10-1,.,TGCGCCAGCGCTGGACTAGTTAACAATGAGCAGTTCTTC,CASAGLVNNEQFF
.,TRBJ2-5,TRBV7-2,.,TGTGCCAGCAGCTTAGCCGGGCCTCCGCGAGAGACCCAGTACTTC,CASSLAGPPRETQYF
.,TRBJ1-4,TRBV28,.,TGTGCCAGCAGCACGGCCCGCCAAAAACTGTTTTTT,CASSTARQKLFF
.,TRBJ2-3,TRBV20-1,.,TGCAGTGCCCTTGGATACGATACGCAGTATTTT,CSALGYDTQYF
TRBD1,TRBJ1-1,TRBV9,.,TGTGCCAGCAGCGGCCACAGGGGAGGCACTGAAGCTTTCTTT,CASSGHRGGTEAFF
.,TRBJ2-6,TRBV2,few,TGTGCCAGCAGCCGCACACATCTCTCTGGGGCCAACGTCCTGACTTTC,CASSRTHLSGANVLTF
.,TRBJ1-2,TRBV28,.,TGTGCCAGCAGTCCCCCCAGGGTCGACTACTATGGCTACACCTTC,CASSPPRVDYYGYTF
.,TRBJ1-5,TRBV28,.,TGTGCCAGCAGTTTAGAAACCGGGACCGATTATAGCAATCAGCCCCAGCATTTT,CASSLETGTDYSNQPQHF
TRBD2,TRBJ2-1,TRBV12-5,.,TGTGCTAGTGGCATTTACTCGACTAGCGGGAGGGCCCACAATGAGCAGTTCTTC,CASGIYSTSGRAHNEQFF
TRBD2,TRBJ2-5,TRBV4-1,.,TGCGCCAGCAGCCTTCGGACTAGCGGGATGGGTTTGACGGAGACCCAGTACTTC,CASSLRTSGMGLTETQYF
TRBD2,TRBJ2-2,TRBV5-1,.,TGCGCCAGCAGCTTGTGGGCGGGGGAGACCGGGGAGCTGTTTTTT,CASSLWAGETGELFF